The clone carrying this T cell receptor (beta chain) has a count of ten or more. Its antigen is still unknown. The sample belongs to a study of regulatory T cells in long-lasting Graves disease. The wider study: Antithyroid drug exposure in newly diagnosed Graves' patients had lasted under 3 months.

Regarding the study as a whole: Sample size, which was small, may have reduced accuracy. It was peripheral blood alone, not thyroid tissue, that was studied.

The CDR3 covers 14 residues. Germline V gives CDR1 MNHGY, CDR2 SVAAGI. Trimming removed 3 bases at V and 2 bases at J, with 11 bases between. To make TCR beta libraries, researchers used iRepertoire HTBI primers and Arm-PCR of CDR3 regions. TCRdb processed the multiplex PCR reads anew with MiXCR; each CDR3 protein has one entry. The table shows hundreds of thousands of distinct CDR3 sequences, with about a sixth occurring only once. The time point: newly diagnosed GD, antithyroid drugs for less than 3 months. From PBMCs, RNA was extracted and then used to make the TCR library. These data were likewise used in another study, on T cells in Graves' hyperthyroidism and ophthalmopathy. From that second work: Any patient presenting with uncontrolled infection, other autoimmune disease, pregnancy or lactation was left out.

This chain joins TRBV6-9 and TRBJ2-7, with D possibly called TRBD1 or TRBD2 (5 bases each). The specimen was peripheral blood mononuclear cells (PBMCs), collected at new diagnosis, from a patient treated with antithyroid drugs. The origin of this receptor is a woman aged 30 to 39 with Graves disease. CDR3 in amino acids: CASSYGTEAYEQYF. The DNA for the CDR3 is TGTGCCAGCAGTTACGGGACGGAGGCCTACGAGCAGTACTTC.